This entry lists 9 T cell receptor beta chains sequenced from one sample in a study of cytomegalovirus exposure and HLA in healthy donors. Both 60 Vbeta primers and 13 Jbeta primers went into the PCR. This table comes from immunoSEQ multiplex PCR, and its TCRdb copy is limited to in-frame clones, with some not included. The sample includes about 100,000 clones, 65% to 80% seen only once; the top ten take approximately 2.1%. Sequencing was performed on PBMCs. These receptors all stem from a woman aged 40 to 49 in good health and CMV-seronegative.

The chain has TRBV14 and TRBJ2-1; 8 bases map to TRBD1. Germline values: CDR1 SGHDN, CDR2 FVKESK. The CDR3 is 15 residues long. The J segment lost 4 bases and the V segment lost 1 base, leaving 3 bases of the junction unmatched. CDR3 sequence (DNA): TGTGCCAGCAGCCAAGGACAGGGGAGTTACAATGAGCAGTTCTTC. This gives the protein CASSQGQGSYNEQFF.

The chain employs TRBV28 and TRBJ2-1; TRBD2 matches 8 bases. This CDR3 has 15 residues. Per the germline V gene, CDR1 is MDHEN and CDR2 is SYDVKM. The V and J ends lost 6 bases and 6 bases, in that order; junction bases with no gene match: 10. The CDR3, as DNA: TGTGCCAGCAGGCCGTTCGGGGGGGGCCGCAATGAGCAGTTCTTC. It specifies CASRPFGGGRNEQFF.

The chain joins TRBV5-1 to TRBJ2-5; maybe TRBD1 (6 bases). The CDR3 totals 14 residues. Trimming pared 0 bases from V and 5 bases from J, leaving 11 bases between. The germline gives CDR1 SGHRS, CDR2 YFSETQ. CDR3 protein: CASSLGRTEETQYF. CDR3 coding DNA: TGCGCCAGCAGCTTGGGACGGACAGAGGAGACCCAGTACTTC. Based on the CDR3 plus reference TRBV5-1 and TRBJ2-5, the full variable domain is KAGVTQTPRYLIKTRGQQVTLSCSPISGHRSVSWYQQTPGQGLQFLFEYFSETQRNKGNFPGRFSGRQFSNSRSEMNVSTLELGDSALYLCASSLGRTEETQYFGPGTRLLVL.

Only a few counts were recorded for this clone. The chain carries TRBV5-1 and TRBJ2-7; 8 nucleotides agree with TRBD1. V was pared by 1 base and J by 3 bases, with 9 bases of the junction left unmatched. The germline gives CDR1 SGHRS, CDR2 YFSETQ. The CDR3 totals 16 residues. Here the CDR3 DNA reads TGCGCCAGCAGCTTGCAGTGGTTACAGGGGGACTACGAGCAGTACTTC. Amino acids: CASSLQWLQGDYEQYF.

DNA of the CDR3: TGTGCCAGTAGTATCGTGGGGCAGAGGAACACTGAAGCTTTCTTT. Protein product: CASSIVGQRNTEAFF. This chain connects TRBV19 to TRBJ1-1, with a weak D call TRBD1 (5 bases). The CDR3 is 15 amino acids. Germline lookup yields CDR1 LNHDA and CDR2 SQIVND (reference sequence). The ends were cut back, 3 bases at V and 1 base at J, with 12 bases in the middle. The variable domain in full, with the rest retrieved from reference TRBV19 and TRBJ1-1, is DGGITQSPKYLFRKEGQNVTLSCEQNLNHDAMYWYRQDPGQGLRLIYYSQIVNDFQKGDIAEGYSVSREKKESFPLTVTSAQKNPTAFYLCASSIVGQRNTEAFFGQGTRLTVV.

The V gene is TRBV15, the J gene TRBJ2-7; no definite D call. The germline CDR1 and CDR2 sequences are LNHNV and YYDKDF (reference sequence). The CDR3 runs 14 residues. V lost 5 bases, J lost 0 bases, and 11 bases lay in between. The CDR3 coding sequence is TGTGCCACCAGCGCGGCTAGGAGCTCCTACGAGCAGTACTTC. Protein product: CATSAARSSYEQYF.

V is TRBV28 and J is TRBJ1-5; 7 bases align to TRBD1. Per germline, CDR1 MDHEN and CDR2 SYDVKM. This CDR3 has 15 residues. Losses at the gene ends were 6 bases for V and 4 bases for J; bases not matched to a gene: 9. CDR3 sequence reads: CASSTPQGKNQPQHF. The CDR3 region has the DNA TGTGCCAGCAGCACGCCACAGGGGAAGAATCAGCCCCAGCATTTT.

This clone came up a few times. The rearrangement joins TRBV7-2 to TRBJ2-1; 13 bases fit TRBD2. V was pared by 5 bases and J by 9 bases, with 10 bases of the junction left unmatched. CDR3 length: 16 amino acids. The germline gives CDR1 SGHTA, CDR2 FQGNSA. DNA for the CDR3: TGTGCCAGCAGCCCCGCGAGGACTAGCGGGGGCTTTGAGCAGTTCTTC. This gives the protein CASSPARTSGGFEQFF.

The chain carries TRBV29-1 and TRBJ2-7; D is perhaps TRBD1 (6 bases). V lost 5 bases, J lost 2 bases, and 10 bases lay in between. This CDR3 spans 12 amino acids. Germline V gene lookup returns CDR1 SQVTM and CDR2 ANQGSEA. The CDR3 loop is CSVTDSAYEQYF. The CDR3 DNA reads TGCAGCGTTACGGACAGTGCCTACGAGCAGTACTTC.